The 20 T cell receptor beta chains given below trace back to one sample, sequenced in a study of a mutant IDH1 vaccine in newly diagnosed glioma. Time point here: baseline, week 1 (first vaccination visit). The treatment is: pre-vaccination baseline after standard-of-care therapy. TCRdb's copy holds only in-frame clones and misses some; the assay was immunoSEQ multiplex PCR. The sample has roughly 99,000 clones; around nine tenths are singletons. Sequenced here: PBMCs, sampled from a glioma patient treated with radiotherapy, temozolomide or both. The receptor source for this set is a woman in her 50s with glioma.

The chain has TRBV11-1 and TRBJ2-5; TRBD2 matches at 7 bases. The V gene end was trimmed by 4 bases and the J gene end by 5 bases; junction bases not matched to a gene: 13. The length of the CDR3 is 16 residues. CDR1 SGHAT and CDR2 FQDESV come from the germline V gene (reference sequence). As DNA, the CDR3 is TGTGCCAGCAGCTCCCTGGGAGGGAATGGTTGGGAGACCCAGTACTTC. As protein: CASSSLGGNGWETQYF.

In this sample, this clone turned up once. V gene TRBV4-1 combines with J gene TRBJ2-5; no reliable D call. The J call may be faulty, since TRBJ2-7 better matches the DNA end. From germline, CDR1 is MGHRA and CDR2 YSYEKL. The CDR3 runs 15 residues. CDR3 residues: CASSPVGQASYEQYF. The CDR3 DNA is TGCGCCAGCAGCCCCGTTGGGCAGGCCTCCTACGAGCAGTACTTC.

This chain connects TRBV7-8 to TRBJ1-2; D is possibly TRBD1 (5 bases). Germline V CDR1 and CDR2: SGHVS, FQNEAQ. The CDR3 sequence is 15 residues long. V dropped 4 bases and J dropped 2 bases, with 14 bases sitting between them. CDR3 sequence reads: CASSSWDRTNYGYTF. The CDR3 DNA reads TGTGCCAGCAGCTCATGGGACCGTACGAACTATGGCTACACCTTC.

The chain recombines TRBV29-1 with TRBJ2-7; 10 bases are a match to TRBD1. The CDR3 sequence is 13 residues long. V shed 1 base and J 6 bases; nucleotides not matched to a gene: 3. CDR1 SQVTM and CDR2 ANQGSEA come from the germline V gene. This CDR3 reads CSVEGTGGSEQYF. The CDR3 DNA follows: TGCAGCGTTGAAGGGACAGGGGGGTCCGAGCAGTACTTC.

The rearrangement uses TRBV6-1 and TRBJ2-3; no firm D call. V was trimmed by 3 bases and J by 3 bases, leaving 13 bases between them. CDR1 and CDR2 (germline): MNHNS, SASEGT. The CDR3 loop spans 15 amino acids. This CDR3 is CASSDDVGETDTQYF. CDR3 DNA: TGTGCCAGCAGTGACGACGTTGGGGAAACAGATACGCAGTATTTT.

This rearrangement joins TRBV5-5 to TRBJ1-5; no clear D gene. This CDR3 spans 13 amino acids. V gave up 2 bases and J gave up 0 bases, with 3 bases separating them. Germline CDR1 and CDR2: SGHKS and YYEKEE (reference sequence). CDR3 sequence (DNA): TGTGCCAGCAGCTTATCTAGCAATCAGCCCCAGCATTTT. It translates to CASSLSSNQPQHF.

The chain recombines TRBV28 with TRBJ2-6; possibly TRBD1 for D (5 bases). From germline, CDR1 is MDHEN and CDR2 SYDVKM. This CDR3 has 17 amino acids. The germline V and J ends were trimmed by 5 bases and 0 bases, with 14 bases remaining between them. CDR3 DNA: TGTGCCAGCAGTCCCTCCGGTAGGGGCTCTGGGGCCAACGTCCTGACTTTC. Amino acid sequence: CASSPSGRGSGANVLTF.

The chain's CDR3 is CASSHRALGGYTF. The CDR3 region has the DNA TGTGCCAGTAGTCACCGGGCCCTTGGGGGCTACACCTTC. The chain employs TRBV19 and TRBJ1-2; D is uncertain. CDR3 length equals 13 residues. The germline V gene has CDR1 LNHDA and CDR2 SQIVND (reference sequence). V lost 5 bases to trimming and J lost 8 bases, with 15 bases between them.

The chain employs TRBV5-1 and TRBJ2-1; 10 bases agree with TRBD2. CDR1 is SGHRS and CDR2 is YFSETQ in the germline V gene. The CDR3 spans 14 residues. V dropped 3 bases and J dropped 8; count of bases not matched to a gene: 5. The CDR3 DNA is TGCGCCAGCAGCTCTAGCGGGAGTCGGGATGAGCAGTTCTTC. Its protein product is CASSSSGSRDEQFF.

For this clone: Other DNA sequences in the same sample also yield this CDR3. The J gene is TRBJ2-3, the V gene TRBV18; 7 positions agree with TRBD1. This CDR3 spans 14 amino acids. CDR1 and CDR2 from the germline V gene are KGHSH and LQKENI. Germline trimming cut 3 bases from V and 1 base from J; bases unmatched to any gene: 1. In DNA, the CDR3 is TGTGCCAGCTCACCCGACAGGGGCACAGATACGCAGTATTTT. Encoded protein: CASSPDRGTDTQYF.

This rearrangement joins TRBV6-5 to TRBJ1-6; 7 positions agree with TRBD1. The CDR3 is 14 amino acids. Germline V gene sequence: CDR1 MNHEY, CDR2 SVGAGI. Unmatched junction bases numbered 8, after V lost 5 bases and J lost 10 bases. CDR3 residues: CASSRRDSESPLHF. The CDR3 nucleotides read TGTGCCAGCAGTAGACGGGACAGTGAATCACCCCTCCACTTT.

The rearrangement links TRBV28 to TRBJ2-7; possible D gene TRBD2, 7 bases. In germline, CDR1 is MDHEN, CDR2 SYDVKM. The CDR3 loop spans 15 amino acids. Trimming left V 6 bases short and J 3 bases short, with 18 bases between. The CDR3 sequence: CASRPRGALDYEQYF. CDR3 nucleotides: TGTGCCAGCAGGCCCCGGGGGGCGTTGGACTACGAGCAGTACTTC.

Concerning this clone itself: At the DNA level, this CDR3 is encoded by other sequences in the same sample as well. J is TRBJ2-2 and V is TRBV4-2, with D perhaps TRBD2 (6 bases). Germline values: CDR1 LGHNA, CDR2 YNFKEQ. Between the trimmed V and J ends, which lost 4 bases and 0 bases, there was a span of 15 bases. The CDR3 sequence is 17 residues long. The CDR3 DNA follows: TGTGCCAGCAGCCGAGCCGGGACTTCACCGAACACCGGGGAGCTGTTTTTT. Protein: CASSRAGTSPNTGELFF.

The chain couples TRBV2 to TRBJ2-3; the D is unclear. The CDR3 runs 15 residues. The V gene's germline CDR1 is SNHLY and CDR2 FYNNEI. With 6 bases removed from V and 0 bases from J, the gap between germline ends came to 13 bases. The CDR3 region has the DNA TGTGCCAGCAGGGAATCCGCAGCTAGCACAGATACGCAGTATTTT. Its translation is CASRESAASTDTQYF.

The CDR3 protein is CAWSAAGGRNTIYF. In nucleotides, the CDR3 is TGTGCCTGGAGTGCTGCAGGGGGCAGAAACACCATATATTTT. The chain combines TRBV30 with TRBJ1-3; 8 bases map to TRBD1. Germline CDR1 and CDR2: GTSNPN and SVGIG (reference sequence). The CDR3 is made up of 14 amino acids. V shed 1 base and J 5 bases; nucleotides not matched to a gene: 4.

The gene calls are TRBV6-6 and TRBJ1-2; tentatively, D is TRBD1 (6 bases). CDR1 is MNHNY and CDR2 is SVGAGI in the germline V gene (reference sequence). V gave up 1 base and J gave up 6 bases, with 18 bases separating them. The CDR3 has 16 residues. The CDR3 DNA follows: TGTGCCAGCAGTTACTTTCCAGGGGTTCGAGGTAATGGCTACACCTTC. Translated, it gives CASSYFPGVRGNGYTF.

The V call is TRBV6-1, the J call TRBJ1-4; TRBD1 matches at 8 bases. Unmatched junction bases numbered 10, after V lost 2 bases and J lost 8 bases. The CDR3 consists of 16 residues. The V gene's germline CDR1 is MNHNS and CDR2 SASEGT. The CDR3 here is CASSEKGQGKFEKLFF. DNA of the CDR3: TGTGCCAGCAGTGAAAAAGGACAGGGAAAGTTCGAAAAACTGTTTTTT.

V is TRBV28 and J is TRBJ1-4; 9 bases agree with TRBD1. Trimming took 6 bases from V and 7 from J; bases not matched to a gene: 9. The CDR3 covers 15 residues. Germline-derived CDR1 and CDR2 are MDHEN and SYDVKM. CDR3 in DNA: TGTGCCAGCAGGCCCCCGGACAGGGGCGGTGAAAAACTGTTTTTT. As protein: CASRPPDRGGEKLFF.

The V gene is TRBV7-7, the J gene TRBJ1-5; TRBD1 matches 10 bases. Germline assignment: CDR1 SSHAT and CDR2 FNYEAQ (reference sequence). The CDR3 runs to 18 residues. This chain's CDR3 is CADRSPGTGDFSNQPQHF. In nucleotides, the CDR3 is TGTGCTGACCGTTCGCCGGGGACAGGGGACTTCAGCAATCAGCCCCAGCATTTT.

The chain links TRBV10-1 to TRBJ2-1; 7 bases map to TRBD2. V trimming: 0 bases; J trimming: 3 bases; junction bases outside the gene matches: 8. In germline, CDR1 is WNHNN, CDR2 SYGVQD (reference sequence). The CDR3 runs 17 residues. CDR3 residues: CASSESGWEGRYNEQFF. The DNA for the CDR3 is TGCGCCAGCAGTGAGTCGGGATGGGAGGGCCGCTACAATGAGCAGTTCTTC.